The TCR beta chain described here comes from a study of regulatory T cells in long-lasting Graves disease. Time point described: newly diagnosed GD, antithyroid drugs for less than 3 months. TCR sequences were obtained from RNA taken from PBMCs. Arm-PCR of CDR3 regions with iRepertoire HTBI primers generated TCR beta libraries. Using its own MiXCR run on the multiplex PCR reads, TCRdb lists one record per CDR3 protein. The table includes around 420,000 distinct CDR3 sequences, 15% detected once. This clonotype was seen many times. These records were also assigned to another study, of T cells in Graves' hyperthyroidism and ophthalmopathy.

The material was peripheral blood mononuclear cells (PBMCs), obtained at new diagnosis, from a patient treated with antithyroid drugs. The origin of this receptor is a middle-aged woman with Graves disease.

The DNA of the CDR3 is TGTGCCAGCCGAAGACAGGAACAGACTGATTCACCCCTCCACTTT. It specifies CASRRQEQTDSPLHF. The chain joins TRBV3-1 to TRBJ1-6, with D perhaps TRBD1 (6 bases). The CDR3 spans 15 residues. CDR1 and CDR2 from the germline V gene are LGHDT and YNNKEL (reference sequence). V was shortened by 8 bases and J by 8 bases, with 19 bases between the two germline ends.